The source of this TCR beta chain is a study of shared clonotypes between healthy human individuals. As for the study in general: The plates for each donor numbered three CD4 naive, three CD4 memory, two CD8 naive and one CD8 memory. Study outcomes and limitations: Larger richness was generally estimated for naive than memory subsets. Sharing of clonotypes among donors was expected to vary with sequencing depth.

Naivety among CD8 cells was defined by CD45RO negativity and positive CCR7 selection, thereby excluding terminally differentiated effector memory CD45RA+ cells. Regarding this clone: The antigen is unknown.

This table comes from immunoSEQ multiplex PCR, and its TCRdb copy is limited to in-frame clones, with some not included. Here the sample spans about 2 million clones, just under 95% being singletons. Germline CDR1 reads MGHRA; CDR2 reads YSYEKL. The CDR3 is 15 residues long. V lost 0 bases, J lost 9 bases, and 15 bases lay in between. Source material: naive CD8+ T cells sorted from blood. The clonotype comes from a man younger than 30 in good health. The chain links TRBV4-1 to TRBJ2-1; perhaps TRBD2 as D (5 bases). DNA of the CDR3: TGCGCCAGCAGCCAAGACCCCAATCCAGAGGGTGAGCAGTTCTTC. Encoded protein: CASSQDPNPEGEQFF.